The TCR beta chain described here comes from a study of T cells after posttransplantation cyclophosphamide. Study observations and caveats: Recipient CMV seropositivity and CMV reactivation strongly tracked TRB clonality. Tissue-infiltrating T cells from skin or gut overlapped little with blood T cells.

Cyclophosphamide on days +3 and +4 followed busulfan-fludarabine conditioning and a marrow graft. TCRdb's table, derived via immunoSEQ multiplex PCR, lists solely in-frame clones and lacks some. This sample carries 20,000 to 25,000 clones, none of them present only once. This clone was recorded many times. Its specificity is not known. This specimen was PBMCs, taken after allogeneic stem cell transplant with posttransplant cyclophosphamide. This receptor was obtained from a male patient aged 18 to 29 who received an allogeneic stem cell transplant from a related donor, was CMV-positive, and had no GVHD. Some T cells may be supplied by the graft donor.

CDR3 DNA: TGTGCCTGGCGGGACAGGGGAAGGGACTATGGCTACACCTTC. This gives the protein CAWRDRGRDYGYTF. The J gene is TRBJ1-2, the V gene TRBV30; 10 bases are a match to TRBD1. V gave up 5 bases and J gave up 3 bases; unmatched junction bases: 6. The CDR3 length is 14 residues. The germline V gene encodes CDR1 GTSNPN and CDR2 SVGIG (reference sequence).